Listed here are 14 T cell receptor beta chains from one sample, sequenced in a study of early T cells in non-severe SARS-CoV-2 infection. TCRdb re-called the 5' RACE reads through MiXCR, storing one row per CDR3 protein. The data show tens of thousands of distinct CDR3 sequences, with approximately 13% seen just once and 3.5% to 4.5% held by the top ten. The sample consisted of whole blood. The receptors here all came from an adult who was a healthcare worker with PCR-confirmed SARS-CoV-2 infection or an uninfected control (not recorded which).

The sample holds a few counts of this clonotype. V gene TRBV12-3 or TRBV12-4 combines with J gene TRBJ2-7; D is uncertain. Trimming cost V 3 bases and J 2 bases, with 8 bases left between them. The CDR3 loop spans 13 amino acids. Written as DNA, the CDR3 is TGTGCCAGCAGTTTGAGTTCTCCCTACGAGCAGTACTTC. Its translation is CASSLSSPYEQYF.

This clonotype was seen a handful of times. The rearrangement joins TRBV10-3 to TRBJ1-1; 10 nucleotides match TRBD1. Germline CDR1 is ENHRY and CDR2 is SYGVKD. Losses at the gene ends were 5 bases for V and 12 bases for J; bases not matched to a gene: 3. The CDR3 loop spans 11 amino acids. The CDR3 DNA reads as TGTGCCATCAGTCCGGGACAGGGGACTTTCTTT. Amino acids: CAISPGQGTFF.

This clonotype has a count of ten or more. The chain joins TRBV2 to TRBJ2-3; D is unclear. The CDR3 covers 15 residues. Trimming took 7 bases from V and 2 from J, leaving 16 bases between them. The germline V gene encodes CDR1 SNHLY and CDR2 FYNNEI. In DNA, the CDR3 is TGTGCCAGCAAGGCTAGAACATCATTCACAGATACGCAGTATTTT. This codes for CASKARTSFTDTQYF.

A few counts support this clonotype. Written as DNA, the CDR3 is TGTGCCAGCAGCTCCCCGACGCCGCTACTAGCGGGGGACTCCTACGAGCAGTACTTC. This gives the protein CASSSPTPLLAGDSYEQYF. The chain has TRBV7-4 and TRBJ2-7; 11 bases fit TRBD2. The V and J ends lost 4 bases and 0 bases, in that order; junction bases with no gene match: 14. This CDR3 comprises 19 residues. Germline V CDR1 and CDR2: SGHVT, SQSDAQ.

This clonotype was recorded many times. The chain carries TRBV5-1 and TRBJ2-4; 7 nucleotides align to TRBD1. Germline-derived CDR1 and CDR2 are SGHRS and YFSETQ. The CDR3 totals 16 residues. V dropped 4 bases and J dropped 16; count of bases not matched to a gene: 23. As DNA, the CDR3 is TGCGCCAGCAGCCACAGACAGGGCACGGTATATGGGTTGAGATACTTC. Protein sequence: CASSHRQGTVYGLRYF.

This clonotype was observed at least ten times. V and J are TRBV27 and TRBJ1-1; possibly TRBD1 for D (5 bases). V was cut by 6 bases and J by 1 base, with 12 bases left in between. This CDR3 region has 14 residues. In germline, CDR1 is MNHEY, CDR2 SMNVEV (reference sequence). CDR3 DNA sequence: TGTGCCAGCAGGTTGGCACAGGCGAACACTGAAGCTTTCTTT. It specifies CASRLAQANTEAFF.

The chain employs TRBV15 and TRBJ1-5, with D maybe TRBD1 (5 bases). V lost 0 bases, J lost 3 bases, and 9 bases lay in between. From germline, CDR1 is LNHNV and CDR2 YYDKDF (reference sequence). CDR3 length equals 15 residues. Here the CDR3 reads CATSRERDHNQPQHF. In DNA, the CDR3 is TGTGCCACCAGCAGAGAGAGGGACCACAATCAGCCCCAGCATTTT.

This CDR3 is CATSDPWSPVGTDTQYF. CDR3 nucleotides: TGTGCCACCAGTGACCCCTGGAGCCCGGTTGGCACAGATACGCAGTATTTT. The rearrangement joins TRBV24-1 to TRBJ2-3; D is ambiguous. Germline V gene sequence: CDR1 KGHDR, CDR2 SFDVKD. The length of the CDR3 is 17 residues. The germline V and J ends were trimmed by 4 bases and 1 base, with 17 bases remaining between them.

This chain links TRBV28 with TRBJ2-7; TRBD2 agrees at 8 bases. After removal of 6 bases from V and 7 bases from J, the junction contained 14 bases not matched to a gene. The CDR3 runs to 15 residues. Germline-derived CDR1 and CDR2 are MDHEN and SYDVKM. The CDR3, as DNA: TGTGCCAGCAGCCCCGGGGCAGCGGGAGTCTCGGAGCAGTACTTC. This codes for CASSPGAAGVSEQYF.

This clonotype came up a few times. V usage is TRBV7-2 and J usage is TRBJ1-2; TRBD1 matches at 8 bases. The germline CDR1 and CDR2 sequences are SGHTA and FQGNSA. The length of the CDR3 is 16 residues. J lost 3 bases, V lost 5 bases, and 11 bases had no gene match. The CDR3 DNA follows: TGTGCCAGCAGCCGATATGGACAGGGAAGGGACTATGGCTACACCTTC. Its translation: CASSRYGQGRDYGYTF. The full variable domain, its missing parts supplied by reference TRBV7-2 and TRBJ1-2, is GAGVSQSPSNKVTEKGKDVELRCDPISGHTALYWYRQSLGQGLEFLIYFQGNSAPDKSGLPSDRFSAERTGGSVSTLTIQRTQQEDSAVYLCASSRYGQGRDYGYTFGSGTRLTVV.

There are many counts of this clonotype. This chain connects TRBV29-1 to TRBJ1-1; D remains unclear. CDR3 size: 12 residues. V shed 4 bases and J shed 4 bases, with 10 bases lying between them. From germline, CDR1 is SQVTM and CDR2 ANQGSEA. CDR3 DNA: TGCAGCGTTGGAACGGGAGGCACTGAAGCTTTCTTT. Protein product: CSVGTGGTEAFF.

Many counts were recorded for this clonotype. The genes are TRBV2 and TRBJ1-1; 7 bases line up with TRBD1. CDR3 length equals 15 residues. The trim removed 7 bases at V and 0 bases at J, leaving 8 bases unmatched. Germline assignment: CDR1 SNHLY and CDR2 FYNNEI. The CDR3 is CASKVQGSLNTEAFF. The CDR3 DNA reads as TGTGCCAGCAAGGTACAGGGGTCGCTGAACACTGAAGCTTTCTTT.

This clonotype came up many times. J is TRBJ2-3 and V is TRBV28; D is perhaps TRBD2 (5 bases). Germline V lookup: CDR1 MDHEN, CDR2 SYDVKM. V dropped 5 bases and J dropped 0 bases, with 18 bases sitting between them. The CDR3 runs to 17 residues. The CDR3: CASSPPGSYLSTDTQYF. The CDR3 DNA reads TGTGCCAGCAGTCCCCCGGGATCCTACCTAAGCACAGATACGCAGTATTTT.

This rearrangement joins TRBV2 to TRBJ2-7; tentative D call: TRBD1 (6 bases). Between the trimmed V and J ends, which lost 6 bases and 7 bases, there was a span of 16 bases. Germline CDR1 SNHLY, CDR2 FYNNEI. The CDR3 consists of 13 residues. The CDR3 protein is CASSEGHAQEQYF. The CDR3 DNA reads as TGTGCCAGCAGCGAGGGACACGCACAGGAGCAGTACTTC. Supplemented by reference TRBV2 and TRBJ2-7, the full variable domain reads EPEVTQTPSHQVTQMGQEVILRCVPISNHLYFYWYRQILGQKVEFLVSFYNNEISEKSEIFDDQFSVERPDGSNFTLKIRSTKLEDSAMYFCASSEGHAQEQYFGPGTRLTVT.